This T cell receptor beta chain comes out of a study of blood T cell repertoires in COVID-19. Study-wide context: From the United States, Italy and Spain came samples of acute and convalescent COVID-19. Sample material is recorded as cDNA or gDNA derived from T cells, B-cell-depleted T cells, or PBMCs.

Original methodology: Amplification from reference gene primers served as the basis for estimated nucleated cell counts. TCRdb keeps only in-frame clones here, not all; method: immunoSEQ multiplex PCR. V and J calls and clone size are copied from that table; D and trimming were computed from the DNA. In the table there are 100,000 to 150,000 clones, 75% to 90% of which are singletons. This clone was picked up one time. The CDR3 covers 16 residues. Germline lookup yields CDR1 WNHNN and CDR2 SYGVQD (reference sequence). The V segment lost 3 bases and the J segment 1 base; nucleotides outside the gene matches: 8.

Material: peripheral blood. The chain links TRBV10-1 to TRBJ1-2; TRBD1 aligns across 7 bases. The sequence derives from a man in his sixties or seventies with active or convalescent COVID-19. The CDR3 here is CASSERRTGLNYGYTF. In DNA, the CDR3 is TGCGCCAGCAGTGAAAGGAGGACAGGACTTAACTATGGCTACACCTTC.